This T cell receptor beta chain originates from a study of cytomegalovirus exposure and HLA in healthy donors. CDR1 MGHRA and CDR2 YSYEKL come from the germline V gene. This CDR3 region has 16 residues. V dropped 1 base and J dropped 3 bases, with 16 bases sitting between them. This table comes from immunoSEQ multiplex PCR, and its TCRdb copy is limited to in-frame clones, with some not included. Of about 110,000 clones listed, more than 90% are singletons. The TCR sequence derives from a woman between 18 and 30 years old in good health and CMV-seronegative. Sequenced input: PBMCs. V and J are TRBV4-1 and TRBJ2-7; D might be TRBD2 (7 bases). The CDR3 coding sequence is TGCGCCAGCAGCCAAGGTGGGGGGGCGTCGATCTACGAGCAGTACTTC. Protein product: CASSQGGGASIYEQYF.